Shown below are 32 T cell receptor beta chains from a single sample sequenced in a study of cytomegalovirus exposure and HLA in healthy donors. PCR was performed using 60 Vbeta and 13 Jbeta primers. Assay used: immunoSEQ multiplex PCR; TCRdb lists only in-frame clones, some missing. The sample lists approximately 150,000 clones; roughly 80% were seen once. The specimen sequenced was PBMCs. These TCRs come from a male donor in good health and CMV-seronegative.

J is TRBJ1-2 and V is TRBV18, with no clear D. V gave up 3 bases and J gave up 8 bases, with 13 bases separating them. The CDR3 has 13 amino acids. Germline V gives CDR1 KGHSH, CDR2 LQKENI. The CDR3 sequence is CASSPENGVGYTF. The CDR3 DNA reads as TGTGCCAGCTCACCCGAGAACGGGGTCGGCTACACCTTC.

This clone occurred once. The chain has TRBV7-2 and TRBJ1-5; D perhaps matches TRBD1 (5 bases). Germline V lookup: CDR1 SGHTA, CDR2 FQGNSA. CDR3 size: 17 residues. The ends were cut back, 2 bases at V and 3 bases at J, with 17 bases in the middle. The CDR3 sequence: CASSLRPGLENNQPQHF. The CDR3 coding sequence is TGTGCCAGCAGCTTACGACCGGGACTCGAGAACAATCAGCCCCAGCATTTT.

In regard to this clone: This same CDR3 is encoded by further DNA sequences in the sample. The CDR3 loop is CASSGTGGTDTQYF. The CDR3 DNA is TGTGCCAGCTCTGGGACAGGGGGAACAGATACGCAGTATTTT. V and J are TRBV2 and TRBJ2-3; the match to TRBD1 covers 11 bases. V lost 8 bases to trimming and J lost 3 bases; unmatched junction nucleotides: 4. CDR3 length: 14 residues. CDR1 is SNHLY and CDR2 is FYNNEI in the germline V gene.

The genes are TRBV7-8 and TRBJ1-4; maybe TRBD1 (5 bases). Per the germline V gene, CDR1 is SGHVS and CDR2 is FQNEAQ. Between the trimmed V and J ends, which lost 2 bases and 9 bases, there was a span of 10 bases. There are 13 residues in the CDR3. The CDR3 nucleotides are TGTGCCAGCAGCTTAAACAGGCAGAAAAAACTGTTTTTT. It yields the protein CASSLNRQKKLFF.

The chain has TRBV2 and TRBJ1-2; 10 bases map to TRBD1. V was pared by 6 bases and J by 6 bases, with 4 bases of the junction left unmatched. The germline V gene encodes CDR1 SNHLY and CDR2 FYNNEI. This CDR3 is built from 13 residues. In DNA, the CDR3 is TGTGCCAGCAGCTTGACAGGGGGCGATGGCTACACCTTC. Translating it yields CASSLTGGDGYTF. Complete variable domain (other parts from reference TRBV2 and TRBJ1-2): EPEVTQTPSHQVTQMGQEVILRCVPISNHLYFYWYRQILGQKVEFLVSFYNNEISEKSEIFDDQFSVERPDGSNFTLKIRSTKLEDSAMYFCASSLTGGDGYTFGSGTRLTVV.

V usage is TRBV28 and J usage is TRBJ2-7, with TRBD2 as a possible D gene (6 bases). Germline V gene data show CDR1 as MDHEN and CDR2 as SYDVKM. CDR3 length: 16 amino acids. With 2 bases removed from V and 4 bases from J, the gap between germline ends came to 18 bases. The CDR3 DNA reads as TGTGCCAGCAGTTTACTATGGAGCGGGCCGCCTTACGAGCAGTACTTC. Its protein product is CASSLLWSGPPYEQYF.

This clone has just a few counts. The chain combines TRBV4-3 with TRBJ2-1; possible D gene TRBD2, 6 bases. CDR1 and CDR2 (germline): LGHNA, YSLEER. The CDR3 is made up of 15 amino acids. V shed 4 bases and J shed 3 bases, with 13 bases lying between them. The CDR3 nucleotides read TGCGCCAGCAGCCGGGGGGAACTCCGCTACAATGAGCAGTTCTTC. Its protein product is CASSRGELRYNEQFF.

Here the CDR3 DNA reads TGTGCCAGCAGCTTTTGGTACAGATCAGGGCCGGATGAAAAACTGTTTTTT. It codes for CASSFWYRSGPDEKLFF. This sequence joins TRBV11-2 and TRBJ1-4; the D gene is possibly TRBD1 (5 bases). The CDR3 is 17 residues long. V lost 3 bases and J lost 6, with 20 bases in between. The germline V gene has CDR1 SGHAT and CDR2 FQNNGV.

This chain connects TRBV5-4 to TRBJ2-3; TRBD2 aligns across 9 bases. The germline gives CDR1 SGHNT, CDR2 YYREEE (reference sequence). V lost 2 bases, J lost 4 bases, and 2 bases stayed unmatched. The length of the CDR3 is 14 residues. For the CDR3, the DNA is TGTGCCAGCAGCTTCGGCGGGGGGGCAGATACGCAGTATTTT. This gives the protein CASSFGGGADTQYF.

The DNA for the CDR3 is TGTGCCATCAGCCCGGGACAGGTAACCTATGGCTACACCTTC. This gives the protein CAISPGQVTYGYTF. The rearrangement joins TRBV10-3 to TRBJ1-2, with TRBD1 matching 8 bases. The CDR3 totals 14 residues. J was trimmed by 4 bases and V by 6 bases; bases with no gene match: 7. The germline CDR1 and CDR2 sequences are ENHRY and SYGVKD.

The chain uses TRBV6-1 and TRBJ2-5, with 9 bases identical to TRBD2. V shed 3 bases, J shed 2 bases, and the junction held 7 bases outside the gene matches. The CDR3 contains 16 residues. Per germline, CDR1 MNHNS and CDR2 SASEGT. Here the CDR3 reads CASSEQTSGKQETQYF. CDR3 in DNA: TGTGCCAGCAGTGAGCAGACTAGCGGAAAGCAAGAGACCCAGTACTTC.

This clone was seen just once. This chain connects TRBV4-3 to TRBJ2-7; D is undetermined. The germline gives CDR1 LGHNA, CDR2 YSLEER. CDR3 length: 15 residues. Deletions cut 0 bases from V and 2 bases from J, with 11 bases between. In nucleotides, the CDR3 is TGCGCCAGCAGCCAAGATAAGAACCCAGCCTACGAGCAGTACTTC. It yields the protein CASSQDKNPAYEQYF.

This clone was observed a handful of times. CDR3: CASSQGQGAHYEQYF. As DNA, the CDR3 is TGTGCCAGCAGCCAAGGACAGGGAGCCCACTACGAGCAGTACTTC. This rearrangement joins TRBV14 to TRBJ2-7; 7 nucleotides agree with TRBD1. Germline V gene sequence: CDR1 SGHDN, CDR2 FVKESK. This CDR3 has 15 residues. Trimming took 1 base from V and 3 from J; bases not matched to a gene: 6. The entire variable domain, with the rest obtained from reference TRBV14 and TRBJ2-7, is as follows: EAGVTQFPSHSVIEKGQTVTLRCDPISGHDNLYWYRRVMGKEIKFLLHFVKESKQDESGMPNNRFLAERTGGTYSTLKVQPAELEDSGVYFCASSQGQGAHYEQYFGPGTRLTVT.

The chain uses TRBV6-5 and TRBJ2-7, with a weak D call TRBD2 (6 bases). The CDR3 sequence is 15 residues long. V dropped 6 bases and J dropped 0 bases, with 15 bases sitting between them. Germline CDR1 and CDR2: MNHEY and SVGAGI. The CDR3 is CASRGSGTGSYEQYF. CDR3 sequence (DNA): TGTGCCAGCAGAGGTTCCGGGACTGGCTCCTACGAGCAGTACTTC.

Worth noting for this clone: A junction boundary mismatches the germline segment, possibly from a read error. J is TRBJ1-2 and V is TRBV7-2; D not certain. CDR1 and CDR2 (germline): SGHTA, FQGNSA. The length of the CDR3 is 13 residues. CDR3 DNA: TGTGCCAGCAGCTTATCTGTTCGGTCAGAGGAAATCTTC. Translating gives CASSLSVRSEEIF.

The rearrangement links TRBV7-9 to TRBJ2-5; 7 bases fit TRBD1. Germline CDR1 reads SEHNR; CDR2 reads FQNEAQ (reference sequence). The ends lost 1 base at V and 4 bases at J; junction bases unmatched: 6. The CDR3 sequence is 15 residues long. The CDR3 loop reads CASSLGGQDTETQYF. The DNA for the CDR3 is TGTGCCAGCAGCTTAGGAGGACAGGATACAGAGACCCAGTACTTC.

This clone was counted a single time. This chain uses TRBV5-1 with TRBJ2-5; TRBD1 might be the D (5 bases). Trimming shortened V by 7 bases and J by 5 bases, and 27 bases separated the two germline ends. In germline, CDR1 is SGHRS, CDR2 YFSETQ. The CDR3 consists of 17 residues. The CDR3 nucleotides are TGCGCCAGCTTCGTAGGGGCAGGGTCGGTTCTCCGGGAGACCCAGTACTTC. This sequence encodes CASFVGAGSVLRETQYF.

The rearrangement joins TRBV28 to TRBJ1-4, with 9 nucleotides matching TRBD1. Unmatched junction bases numbered 6, after V lost 3 bases and J lost 7 bases. This CDR3 is built from 15 residues. Germline CDR1 MDHEN, CDR2 SYDVKM. DNA for the CDR3: TGTGCCAGCAGTTTCAGACAGGGGGATGGTGAAAAACTGTTTTTT. Protein: CASSFRQGDGEKLFF.

The CDR3 here is CAWYRGGTYGYTF. The CDR3 nucleotides read TGTGCCTGGTATAGGGGAGGAACCTATGGCTACACCTTC. V and J are TRBV30 and TRBJ1-2, with TRBD1 as a possible D gene (5 bases). The CDR3 is 13 residues long. Trimming cost V 5 bases and J 4 bases, with 14 bases left between them. Germline loops: CDR1 GTSNPN, CDR2 SVGIG (reference sequence). Drawing the rest from reference TRBV30 and TRBJ1-2, the complete variable domain is SQTIHQWPATLVQPVGSPLSLECTVEGTSNPNLYWYRQAAGRGLQLLFYSVGIGQISSEVPQNLSASRPQDRQFILSSKKLLLSDSGFYLCAWYRGGTYGYTFGSGTRLTVV.

This chain joins TRBV2 and TRBJ2-7; D is possibly TRBD1 (6 bases). CDR1 is SNHLY and CDR2 is FYNNEI in the germline V gene. The V gene lost 6 bases and the J gene lost 4 bases, with 10 bases spanning the gap. This CDR3 has 12 amino acids. The CDR3 DNA is TGTGCCAGCAGGATACAGGGTTACGAGCAGTACTTC. Protein sequence: CASRIQGYEQYF.

CDR3 DNA sequence: TGTGCCAGCAGACCGGACAGGGCTTCGGGGGCTTTCTTT. This sequence encodes CASRPDRASGAFF. The chain uses TRBV28 and TRBJ1-1, with 8 bases fitting TRBD1. The trim removed 6 bases at V and 11 bases at J, leaving 11 bases unmatched. The CDR3 is 13 residues long. CDR1 is MDHEN and CDR2 is SYDVKM in the germline V gene. The variable domain in full, completed from reference TRBV28 and TRBJ1-1, reads DVKVTQSSRYLVKRTGEKVFLECVQDMDHENMFWYRQDPGLGLRLIYFSYDVKMKEKGDIPEGYSVSREKKERFSLILESASTNQTSMYLCASRPDRASGAFFGQGTRLTVV.

The J gene is TRBJ2-2, the V gene TRBV2, with D possibly TRBD1 on 6 matching bases. Germline CDR1 SNHLY, CDR2 FYNNEI. The CDR3 has 16 amino acids. V was pared by 6 bases and J by 1 base, with 15 bases between. The CDR3 is CASSGLGTRNTGELFF. CDR3 sequence (DNA): TGTGCCAGCAGCGGATTAGGGACACGGAACACCGGGGAGCTGTTTTTT.

The DNA of the CDR3 is TGTGCCAGCAGTGAATTGGAGAAGGGGTACTACGAGCAGTACTTC. It is translated as CASSELEKGYYEQYF. V is TRBV25-1 and J is TRBJ2-7; a possible D gene is TRBD1 (5 bases). The ends were cut back, 1 base at V and 3 bases at J, with 13 bases in the middle. The CDR3 runs to 15 residues. CDR1 is MGHDK, CDR2 SYGVNS, per germline.

The V call is TRBV7-9, the J call TRBJ2-7, with 9 bases fitting TRBD1. Germline V gene data show CDR1 as SEHNR and CDR2 as FQNEAQ (reference sequence). This CDR3 spans 13 amino acids. V trimming: 3 bases; J trimming: 6 bases; junction bases outside the gene matches: 3. CDR3 protein: CASSFGTGSEQYF. For the CDR3, the DNA is TGTGCCAGCAGCTTTGGGACAGGGAGCGAGCAGTACTTC. The whole variable domain, remainder taken from reference TRBV7-9 and TRBJ2-7, is DTGVSQNPRHKITKRGQNVTFRCDPISEHNRLYWYRQTLGQGPEFLTYFQNEAQLEKSRLLSDRFSAERPKGSFSTLEIQRTEQGDSAMYLCASSFGTGSEQYFGPGTRLTVT.

The chain recombines TRBV6-5 with TRBJ1-6; D gene unclear. The V end was cut by 6 bases, the J end by 6 bases, with 12 bases between. The germline V gene has CDR1 MNHEY and CDR2 SVGAGI. The CDR3 consists of 14 residues. The CDR3 region has the DNA TGTGCCAGCAGCCTTACACTACGTAATTCACCCCTCCACTTT. It encodes CASSLTLRNSPLHF.

This sequence joins TRBV7-9 and TRBJ2-7; D call uncertain. This CDR3 is 13 amino acids long. Germline V gene sequence: CDR1 SEHNR, CDR2 FQNEAQ (reference sequence). V was shortened by 8 bases and J by 3 bases, with 14 bases between the two germline ends. In DNA form, the CDR3 reads TGTGCCAGCTCCGTAGACTCCATCTACGAGCAGTACTTC. It specifies CASSVDSIYEQYF. Combining the CDR3 with reference TRBV7-9 and TRBJ2-7 gives the whole variable domain DTGVSQNPRHKITKRGQNVTFRCDPISEHNRLYWYRQTLGQGPEFLTYFQNEAQLEKSRLLSDRFSAERPKGSFSTLEIQRTEQGDSAMYLCASSVDSIYEQYFGPGTRLTVT.

V and J are TRBV6-6 and TRBJ1-3; no clear D. CDR3 size: 16 residues. V was pared by 5 bases and J by 0 bases, with 14 bases between. Per germline, CDR1 MNHNY and CDR2 SVGAGI (reference sequence). The chain's CDR3 is CASSRAVRDSGNTIYF. The CDR3, as DNA: TGTGCCAGCAGTCGCGCCGTCCGGGACTCTGGAAACACCATATATTTT.

This clone was counted a few times. The rearrangement links TRBV2 to TRBJ2-2; perhaps TRBD1 as D (6 bases). The CDR3 sequence is 20 residues long. Trimming took 3 bases from V and 1 from J, leaving 24 bases between them. Germline loops: CDR1 SNHLY, CDR2 FYNNEI. CDR3 DNA: TGTGCCAGCAGTGAGGCGGTAACAGGGCCGAGAGAGGGGAACACCGGGGAGCTGTTTTTT. Its protein product is CASSEAVTGPREGNTGELFF.

With respect to this clone: One end of the junction is discordant with germline, which a read error may explain. The chain employs TRBV7-7 and TRBJ2-1, with a tentative D call TRBD1 (6 bases). The CDR3 has 14 amino acids. Germline V gene data show CDR1 as SSHAT and CDR2 as FNYEAQ (reference sequence). The CDR3 reads CASIQSGTLNEQFF. In DNA, the CDR3 is TGTGCTAGCATCCAGTCCGGGACACTCAATGAGCAGTTCTTC.

The gene calls are TRBV19 and TRBJ2-3, with a possible D match to TRBD1 (5 bases). This CDR3 contains 16 residues. The V gene lost 2 bases and the J gene lost 0 bases, with 12 bases spanning the gap. CDR1 and CDR2 (germline): LNHDA, SQIVND (reference sequence). Here the CDR3 DNA reads TGTGCCAGTAGTATAAGGGGTGGCGGTAGCACAGATACGCAGTATTTT. This gives the protein CASSIRGGGSTDTQYF.

The rearrangement joins TRBV7-9 to TRBJ2-4, with D possibly matching TRBD1 (5 bases). Per the germline V gene, CDR1 is SEHNR and CDR2 is FQNEAQ (reference sequence). The CDR3 is made up of 15 amino acids. V lost 1 base, J lost 6 bases, and 13 bases lay in between. The CDR3 sequence is CASSLGAGFGNIQYF. In nucleotides, the CDR3 is TGTGCCAGCAGCTTAGGGGCAGGGTTTGGAAACATTCAGTACTTC.

DNA of the CDR3: TGTGCCAGCAGCCAAAAACATGAAACTAATGAAAAACTGTTTTTT. Translation gives CASSQKHETNEKLFF. The V call is TRBV5-6, the J call TRBJ1-4; the D is unclear. The germline V and J ends were trimmed by 4 bases and 1 base, with 11 bases remaining between them. Germline assignment: CDR1 SGHDT and CDR2 YYEEEE. The CDR3 totals 15 residues.